This T cell receptor (beta chain) stems from a study of cytomegalovirus exposure and HLA in healthy donors. Study findings and constraints: Per a later analysis, 18,000 or so TCR beta sequences showed association with HLA alleles at 0.05 false discovery rate.

Trimming removed 6 bases at V and 3 bases at J, with 9 bases between. CDR1 and CDR2 (germline): ENHRY, SYGVKD. The CDR3 has 12 residues. The PCR employed 60 Vbeta primers together with 13 Jbeta primers. The protocol was immunoSEQ multiplex PCR, while the TCRdb copy is restricted to in-frame clones and leaves out a portion. In the table there are about 98,000 clones, over 70% of which are singletons. In regard to this clone: Its antigen is not identified.

This receptor was identified in a man aged 18 to 29 in good health and CMV-seropositive. The chain recombines TRBV10-3 with TRBJ2-7, with D perhaps matching TRBD1 (5 bases). Sequencing was performed on PBMCs. The CDR3 protein is CAISGHHYEQYF. DNA of the CDR3: TGTGCCATCAGCGGACATCACTACGAGCAGTACTTC.